These 7 T cell receptor beta chains share one sample of origin, sequenced in a study of vaccination effects on CD4 cells after COVID-19. Expansion of antigen-specific CD4+ T cells with viral peptide pools was carried out by the ViraFEST assay before sequencing. Investigators separated out CD4+ T cells once 9 to 11 days of culture had passed. Nucleocapsid antibodies were negative in the vaccine recipients, who had never had SARS-CoV-2 infection. Libraries were prepared by immunoSEQ multiplex PCR; TCRdb keeps only in-frame clonotypes and omits some of them. The sample holds roughly 41,000 clones; 77% are singletons and the top ten take roughly 3.1%. Their recognized antigens are unknown. Specimen: CD4+ T cells from PBMCs cultured with HCoV-NL63 spike peptides, collected before COVID-19 vaccination. The source of these receptors is a human donor who received a COVID-19 vaccine.

This clone was found once. This chain uses TRBV6-2 or TRBV6-3 with TRBJ2-5, with 13 bases identical to TRBD2. CDR1 and CDR2 from the germline V gene are MNHEY and SVGEGT. CDR3 length: 17 amino acids. The ends lost 6 bases at V and 5 bases at J; junction bases unmatched: 12. The CDR3 here is CASSAGLAGTYRETQYF. For the CDR3, the DNA is TGTGCCAGCAGCGCGGGACTAGCGGGGACATACCGGGAGACCCAGTACTTC.

The chain employs TRBV25-1 and TRBJ2-3; 7 positions agree with TRBD1. Trimming at V came to 8 bases and at J to 2 bases, leaving 4 bases not matched to a gene. This CDR3 has 13 amino acids. Germline lookup yields CDR1 MGHDK and CDR2 SYGVNS. The DNA of the CDR3 is TGTGCCAGCGAGGGACAGTCCACAGATACGCAGTATTTT. Its protein is CASEGQSTDTQYF.

The rearrangement uses TRBV30 and TRBJ1-5; maybe TRBD1 (5 bases). The CDR3 has 16 residues. V was cut by 2 bases and J by 7 bases, with 21 bases left in between. Germline V lookup: CDR1 GTSNPN, CDR2 SVGIG (reference sequence). CDR3 protein: CAWSMGVYRSGQPQHF. The CDR3 DNA sequence: TGTGCCTGGAGTATGGGGGTTTACCGATCAGGCCAGCCCCAGCATTTT.

V is TRBV5-1 and J is TRBJ2-2; D tentatively fits TRBD1 or TRBD2 (5 bases each). Trimming took 4 bases from V and 1 from J, leaving 14 bases between them. CDR3 length: 16 amino acids. The germline V gene has CDR1 SGHRS and CDR2 YFSETQ. CDR3 nucleotides: TGCGCCAGCAGCGAAACCGGGACGGGGAACACCGGGGAGCTGTTTTTT. It encodes CASSETGTGNTGELFF. Combining the CDR3 with reference TRBV5-1 and TRBJ2-2 gives the whole variable domain KAGVTQTPRYLIKTRGQQVTLSCSPISGHRSVSWYQQTPGQGLQFLFEYFSETQRNKGNFPGRFSGRQFSNSRSEMNVSTLELGDSALYLCASSETGTGNTGELFFGEGSRLTVL.

This clone was counted only a few times. The V gene is TRBV28, the J gene TRBJ1-1; D perhaps matches TRBD1 (6 bases). Germline CDR1 reads MDHEN; CDR2 reads SYDVKM. This CDR3 region has 15 residues. V gave up 6 bases and J gave up 0 bases, with 14 bases separating them. CDR3 sequence: CASRGSGAMNTEAFF. CDR3 DNA sequence: TGTGCCAGCAGGGGGTCGGGGGCCATGAACACTGAAGCTTTCTTT.

The chain employs TRBV29-1 and TRBJ1-4, with D hard to call. Per germline, CDR1 SQVTM and CDR2 ANQGSEA. The CDR3 is 14 residues long. Trimming left V 7 bases short and J 1 base short, with 13 bases between. CDR3 coding DNA: TGCAGCGCCTGGGGTGGGTTAACTAATGAAAAACTGTTTTTT. Protein sequence: CSAWGGLTNEKLFF.

The V and J genes are TRBV9 and TRBJ2-5; 8 positions agree with TRBD2. With 3 bases clipped from V and 5 bases from J, the junction kept 6 bases outside the gene matches. This CDR3 is 14 amino acids long. CDR1 is SGDLS and CDR2 is YYNGEE in the germline V gene. The CDR3 DNA is TGTGCCAGCAGCGAACGGGGGGGCCGGGAGACCCAGTACTTC. It translates to CASSERGGRETQYF.